This TCR beta chain was identified during a study of tumor-infiltrating lymphocytes in primary liver carcinoma. Study-wide background: Tumors, staged T1-T3 N0M0, spanned about 4.2 to 11 cm.

The template, about 540 ng total RNA, yielded TCR beta cDNA made with a constant-region primer. Libraries for TCR beta were built through three nested multiplex PCR rounds, which together made up a slightly modified ARM-PCR procedure. TRBV1-TRBV30 forward primers and a C-beta reverse primer were used in the first two PCR rounds, which each ran for about 10 cycles. In TCRdb, the multiplex PCR reads were re-called with MiXCR into one record per CDR3 protein. Of about 120,000 distinct CDR3 sequences listed, around 70% were seen once; the top ten hold 8.1%. On this clonotype itself: The antigen remains unidentified.

There are 15 residues in the CDR3. Trimming removed 8 bases from V and 0 bases from J; junction bases left unmatched: 8. Germline V gene lookup returns CDR1 LNHDA and CDR2 SQIVND (reference sequence). Study outcomes and limitations: Compared with blood, tumor repertoires held significantly more in their top 250 clones.

Unsorted bulk tissue of roughly 18-32 mg yielded co-extracted RNA and DNA. Donors underwent surgery for histopathologically diagnosed primary liver carcinoma. None of the patients had received treatment, and all had chronic HBV infection. This clonotype was obtained from a woman between 55 and 75 years old with primary liver carcinoma and hepatitis B virus infection. The sequencing sample was made of tumor-adjacent normal liver tissue. The chain is built from TRBV19 and TRBJ2-3; TRBD2 matches at 7 bases. This CDR3 is CASSRGSGSTDTQYF. Written as DNA, the CDR3 is TGTGCCAGTTCTCGGGGTAGCGGGAGCACAGATACGCAGTATTTT.